These 32 T cell receptor beta chains originate from one sample sequenced in a study of cytomegalovirus exposure and HLA in healthy donors. PCR involved 60 Vbeta and 13 Jbeta primers. TCRdb's table, derived via immunoSEQ multiplex PCR, lists solely in-frame clones and lacks some. The table includes some 85,000 clones, 84% detected once. Sequenced material: PBMCs. The receptors shown here come from a woman aged 50 to 65 in good health and CMV-seronegative.

The J gene is TRBJ2-2, the V gene TRBV7-2; tentative D call: TRBD2 (5 bases). The CDR3 sequence is 15 residues long. The V gene's germline CDR1 is SGHTA and CDR2 FQGNSA. Trimming removed 5 bases from V and 4 bases from J, with 14 bases in between. The DNA for the CDR3 is TGTGCCAGCAGCCCCTACTTTAGCGTCACCGGGGAGCTGTTTTTT. Its translation is CASSPYFSVTGELFF.

This chain joins TRBV28 and TRBJ2-3; 8 nucleotides line up with TRBD1. V was clipped by 6 bases and J by 5 bases; unmatched bases: 7. The CDR3 covers 14 residues. Germline CDR1 MDHEN, CDR2 SYDVKM. CDR3 bases: TGTGCCAGCAGCCCCTCAGGGGGCGTAGATACGCAGTATTTT. It is translated as CASSPSGGVDTQYF.

This sequence joins TRBV19 and TRBJ2-7; the D gene is possibly TRBD2 (5 bases). Germline V lookup: CDR1 LNHDA, CDR2 SQIVND (reference sequence). V lost 3 bases and J lost 5, with 14 bases in between. The CDR3 length is 14 residues. CDR3 loop: CASSMRAQRDEQYF. The CDR3 region has the DNA TGTGCCAGTAGTATGCGGGCCCAGAGGGACGAGCAGTACTTC.

The chain uses TRBV4-2 and TRBJ1-1; D ambiguous. The CDR3 totals 15 residues. Germline CDR1 is LGHNA and CDR2 is YNFKEQ. V lost 0 bases and J lost 4, with 12 bases in between. The CDR3 nucleotides read TGTGCCAGCAGCCAAGACCAAACAGTGAGCACTGAAGCTTTCTTT. Protein product: CASSQDQTVSTEAFF.

The chain combines TRBV5-1 with TRBJ2-5; 7 bases fit TRBD2. The CDR3 has 18 amino acids. Germline CDR1 reads SGHRS; CDR2 reads YFSETQ. V lost 0 bases to trimming and J lost 2 bases; unmatched junction nucleotides: 13. The CDR3 sequence: CASSLAGSAGAKQETQYF. CDR3 DNA sequence: TGCGCCAGCAGCTTGGCCGGCTCGGCGGGAGCGAAACAAGAGACCCAGTACTTC.

The V and J genes are TRBV6-5 and TRBJ2-1; 9 nucleotides match TRBD2. The CDR3 length is 13 residues. Germline CDR1 and CDR2: MNHEY and SVGAGI. V lost 7 bases, J lost 9 bases, and 7 bases stayed unmatched. In DNA, the CDR3 is TGTGCCAGCACTTGGCGGGAGGGGGTTGAGCAGTTCTTC. Amino acid sequence: CASTWREGVEQFF.

This chain joins TRBV19 and TRBJ1-6, with 8 bases fitting TRBD1. V gave up 3 bases and J gave up 7 bases; unmatched junction bases: 8. The CDR3 runs 16 residues. Germline CDR1 is LNHDA and CDR2 is SQIVND (reference sequence). CDR3 bases: TGTGCCAGTAGTATGTTAAGCAGGGGGCGAAATTCACCCCTCCACTTT. Amino acid sequence: CASSMLSRGRNSPLHF.

This clone was recorded a few times. CDR3 sequence (DNA): TGTGCCTGGAGTGAGAGTTTGCTAAGCCTAGATACGCAGTATTTT. Protein sequence: CAWSESLLSLDTQYF. The rearrangement joins TRBV30 to TRBJ2-3; D is undetermined. Germline CDR1 reads GTSNPN; CDR2 reads SVGIG (reference sequence). V was trimmed by 1 base and J by 5 bases, leaving 16 bases between them. CDR3 length: 15 residues. Looking up the rest from reference TRBV30 and TRBJ2-3 gives the full variable domain: SQTIHQWPATLVQPVGSPLSLECTVEGTSNPNLYWYRQAAGRGLQLLFYSVGIGQISSEVPQNLSASRPQDRQFILSSKKLLLSDSGFYLCAWSESLLSLDTQYFGPGTRLTVL.

This clone came up a few times. This chain uses TRBV6-4 with TRBJ2-1; TRBD1 is a possible D gene (5 bases). Germline values: CDR1 MRHNA, CDR2 SNTAGT. Trimming took 4 bases from V and 3 from J, leaving 13 bases between them. CDR3 length: 15 residues. The CDR3 loop is CASSVSQGDYNEQFF. As DNA, the CDR3 is TGTGCCAGCAGTGTCAGCCAAGGGGACTACAATGAGCAGTTCTTC.

Regarding this clone: A junction boundary mismatches the germline segment, possibly from a read error. The chain carries TRBV7-9 and TRBJ1-5; D may be TRBD1 (6 bases). The CDR3 totals 15 residues. In germline, CDR1 is SEHNR, CDR2 FQNEAQ (reference sequence). CDR3: CSSSLDRDNNQPQHF. The CDR3, as DNA: TGTTCCAGCAGCTTAGACCGGGACAACAATCAGCCCCAGCATTTT.

This rearrangement joins TRBV10-3 to TRBJ2-2, with D hard to call. The CDR3 spans 15 residues. The V end lost 3 bases, the J end lost 1 base, and 9 bases lay between the germline ends. Germline V gene sequence: CDR1 ENHRY, CDR2 SYGVKD. The CDR3 reads CAISDEQLNTGELFF. The CDR3 DNA reads as TGTGCCATCAGTGATGAACAGCTGAACACCGGGGAGCTGTTTTTT.

Comments on this clone: Compared with germline, one end of the junction differs, possibly owing to a read error. CDR3 protein: CASSQSGLAGVF. CDR3 nucleotides: TGTGCCAGCAGCCAATCGGGACTAGCGGGAGTCTTC. The chain has TRBV14 and TRBJ2-7; the match to TRBD2 covers 14 bases. The CDR3 contains 12 residues. CDR1 is SGHDN and CDR2 is FVKESK in the germline V gene.

The chain is built from TRBV27 and TRBJ2-5; 16 bases line up with TRBD2. The V gene's germline CDR1 is MNHEY and CDR2 SMNVEV (reference sequence). V trimming: 8 bases; J trimming: 5 bases; junction bases outside the gene matches: 8. The CDR3 has 16 residues. CDR3 protein: CASSGLAGGPFETQYF. The DNA of the CDR3 is TGTGCCAGCTCGGGACTAGCGGGAGGGCCTTTCGAGACCCAGTACTTC.

The chain is built from TRBV5-1 and TRBJ2-3, with 10 nucleotides matching TRBD2. V lost 2 bases, J lost 7 bases, and 7 bases stayed unmatched. This CDR3 is built from 15 residues. Germline V gives CDR1 SGHRS, CDR2 YFSETQ. The CDR3 loop reads CASSFGTSAVNTQYF. The CDR3 coding sequence is TGCGCCAGCAGCTTCGGGACTAGCGCGGTAAATACGCAGTATTTT.

The chain joins TRBV2 to TRBJ2-5; D perhaps matches TRBD2 (5 bases). Germline V lookup: CDR1 SNHLY, CDR2 FYNNEI. V lost 10 bases and J lost 1, with 13 bases in between. This CDR3 contains 13 residues. CDR3 DNA sequence: TGTGCCACCCGCGGGTTTATCCAAGAGACCCAGTACTTC. Translated, it gives CATRGFIQETQYF.

Of note for this clone: One end of the junction is discordant with germline, which a read error may explain. This rearrangement joins TRBV15 to TRBJ2-1; D is possibly TRBD1 (5 bases). CDR3 length: 13 amino acids. In germline, CDR1 is LNHNV, CDR2 YYDKDF (reference sequence). The CDR3 region has the DNA TGTGCCACCAACCTAGGGTGGGGCAATGGGCAGTTCTTC. As protein: CATNLGWGNGQFF.

This clone was recorded a few times. The chain combines TRBV12-2 with TRBJ2-7; the D call of TRBD1 is as the table states it, not checked on the DNA. TRBV12-2 is a pseudogene segment. CDR3 length: 17 residues. In DNA form, the CDR3 reads TGTGCAAGTCGCTTAGAGGAGGGACAGGTGTTCTCCTACGAGCAGTACGTC. It encodes CASRLEEGQVFSYEQYV.

The chain carries TRBV10-3 and TRBJ1-2; 12 bases agree with TRBD1. There are 16 residues in the CDR3. V gave up 2 bases and J gave up 4 bases; unmatched junction bases: 5. Germline loops: CDR1 ENHRY, CDR2 SYGVKD. The CDR3 DNA is TGTGCCATCAGTGAGGGGACAGGGGGCTTTGTCTATGGCTACACCTTC. Amino acids: CAISEGTGGFVYGYTF.

The chain employs TRBV5-1 and TRBJ2-1, with D unclear. The CDR3 contains 15 residues. Deletions cut 4 bases from V and 0 bases from J, with 11 bases between. Germline V gives CDR1 SGHRS, CDR2 YFSETQ. CDR3 loop: CASSRSASSYNEQFF. In DNA, the CDR3 is TGCGCCAGCAGCCGGAGCGCTAGCTCCTACAATGAGCAGTTCTTC.

The chain links TRBV13 to TRBJ1-2; 7 nucleotides align to TRBD1. V was clipped by 4 bases and J by 5 bases; unmatched bases: 4. Germline V gene sequence: CDR1 PRHDT, CDR2 FYEKMQ (reference sequence). The CDR3 covers 13 residues. CDR3 amino acids: CASSSTGVYGYTF. The CDR3 DNA sequence: TGTGCCAGCAGCTCCACAGGGGTGTATGGCTACACCTTC.

Comments on this clone: Other DNA sequences from this sample encode an identical CDR3 as well. The genes are TRBV10-1 and TRBJ2-4, with D perhaps matching TRBD2 (6 bases). Germline V gene data show CDR1 as WNHNN and CDR2 as SYGVQD (reference sequence). The V end was cut by 4 bases, the J end by 8 bases, with 21 bases between. The CDR3 consists of 16 residues. The CDR3 DNA is TGCGCCAGCAGTGCCCCGAAGACGGGGAGGTCAGACATTCAGTACTTC. Amino acid sequence: CASSAPKTGRSDIQYF.

This clone has just a few counts. The chain recombines TRBV16 with TRBJ1-2; 7 positions match TRBD1. From germline, CDR1 is KGHSY and CDR2 FQNENV. Trimming at V came to 0 bases and at J to 5 bases, leaving 9 bases not matched to a gene. The CDR3 has 16 residues. The CDR3 DNA is TGTGCCAGCAGCCAATCCGAAAGGGGGCGCCGATATGGCTACACCTTC. This translates into CASSQSERGRRYGYTF.

The rearrangement links TRBV19 to TRBJ1-3, with no clear D. There are 14 residues in the CDR3. The germline V and J ends were trimmed by 2 bases and 3 bases, with 8 bases remaining between them. Germline-derived CDR1 and CDR2 are LNHDA and SQIVND (reference sequence). The CDR3 is CASSILGIGNTIYF. CDR3 coding DNA: TGTGCCAGTAGTATACTAGGAATTGGAAACACCATATATTTT.

The chain uses TRBV5-4 and TRBJ2-1; D is unresolved. Trimming shortened V by 0 bases and J by 10 bases, and 11 bases separated the two germline ends. CDR3 length: 13 residues. The germline gives CDR1 SGHNT, CDR2 YYREEE (reference sequence). DNA for the CDR3: TGTGCCAGCAGCTTGGCCGTAGTCAACGAGCAGTTCTTC. Amino acid sequence: CASSLAVVNEQFF.

The chain uses TRBV19 and TRBJ1-3; no clear D gene. Trimming took off 4 bases at V and 0 bases at J, with 7 bases between the two ends. Germline lookup yields CDR1 LNHDA and CDR2 SQIVND (reference sequence). The CDR3 covers 14 residues. The CDR3 coding sequence is TGTGCCAGTAGTACCGGGAGCTCTGGAAACACCATATATTTT. It is translated as CASSTGSSGNTIYF.

The chain employs TRBV7-2 and TRBJ1-6; 12 nucleotides match TRBD1. Germline CDR1 and CDR2: SGHTA and FQGNSA. CDR3 length: 16 amino acids. The trim removed 2 bases at V and 10 bases at J, leaving 6 bases unmatched. The CDR3 sequence: CASSLSGTGGGSPLHF. Written as DNA, the CDR3 is TGTGCCAGCAGCTTATCCGGGACAGGGGGCGGCTCACCCCTCCACTTT.

The gene calls are TRBV7-2 and TRBJ2-3; 11 positions agree with TRBD2. Germline V gives CDR1 SGHTA, CDR2 FQGNSA. J lost 4 bases, V lost 5 bases, and 5 bases had no gene match. The CDR3 is made up of 15 amino acids. The CDR3 DNA reads as TGTGCCAGCAGCCTTAGCGGGGGGGCCGCAGATACGCAGTATTTT. It is translated as CASSLSGGAADTQYF.

The chain recombines TRBV7-6 with TRBJ1-5; D is possibly TRBD1 (6 bases). CDR1 and CDR2 (germline): SGHVS, FNYEAQ. The CDR3 is 13 residues long. The V end was cut by 5 bases, the J end by 6 bases, with 11 bases between. CDR3: CASSTGQFQPQHF. The CDR3 DNA follows: TGTGCCAGCAGCACCGGACAGTTTCAGCCCCAGCATTTT.

The table lists this clone with a count of one. V is TRBV6-5 and J is TRBJ2-6, with D perhaps TRBD2 (5 bases). This CDR3 contains 16 residues. Per the germline V gene, CDR1 is MNHEY and CDR2 is SVGAGI. The V gene lost 2 bases and the J gene lost 4 bases, with 12 bases spanning the gap. The CDR3 is CASSYTEGVGANVLTF. Written as DNA, the CDR3 is TGTGCCAGCAGTTACACCGAGGGAGTCGGGGCCAACGTCCTGACTTTC.

The V gene is TRBV29-1, the J gene TRBJ2-1; 8 nucleotides align to TRBD2. V shed 5 bases, J shed 3 bases, and the junction held 3 bases outside the gene matches. Germline V gene data show CDR1 as SQVTM and CDR2 as ANQGSEA. The CDR3 has 13 residues. The DNA of the CDR3 is TGCAGCGTTAGGGGGACTAGCTACAATGAGCAGTTCTTC. Protein: CSVRGTSYNEQFF.

The sample holds one count of this clone. The chain is built from TRBV28 and TRBJ2-1; D is possibly TRBD1 (7 bases). Looked up from germline, CDR1 is MDHEN and CDR2 is SYDVKM. V gave up 5 bases and J gave up 7 bases, with 21 bases separating them. The CDR3 is 16 amino acids. CDR3: CASSPSFRGRSNEQFF. The CDR3 region has the DNA TGTGCCAGCAGTCCCTCTTTCAGGGGGAGGAGTAATGAGCAGTTCTTC. Full variable domain (remainder filled in from reference TRBV28 and TRBJ2-1): DVKVTQSSRYLVKRTGEKVFLECVQDMDHENMFWYRQDPGLGLRLIYFSYDVKMKEKGDIPEGYSVSREKKERFSLILESASTNQTSMYLCASSPSFRGRSNEQFFGPGTRLTVL.

The V and J genes are TRBV6-5 and TRBJ1-5; maybe TRBD1 (6 bases). V was trimmed by 6 bases and J by 4 bases, leaving 13 bases between them. The CDR3 loop spans 14 amino acids. Germline CDR1 is MNHEY and CDR2 is SVGAGI. The CDR3: CASSVTGSNQPQHF. The CDR3 DNA sequence: TGTGCCAGCAGCGTCACAGGGAGTAATCAGCCCCAGCATTTT.